This T cell receptor (beta chain) stems from a study of T cell responses to AZD1222 COVID-19 vaccine. CDR1 KGHSH and CDR2 LQKENI come from the germline V gene. CDR3 length equals 15 residues. Deletions cut 2 bases from V and 3 bases from J, with 11 bases between. Points from the study as a whole: Reportedly, nearly half of unique spike TCRs recognized epitopes outside B.1.351/B.1.1.7 mutations. Elevations in Spike-specific TCR breadth and depth followed administration of two AZD1222 doses. Researchers report vaccine-associated CD4 TCRs spanning spike, with dominance at 160-218 and 743-854. Only 5 to 7 individuals given AZD1222 were seropositive at baseline.

With regard to this clone: Its target is unknown.

Repertoires were generated with immunoSEQ multiplex PCR, while TCRdb's copy carries only in-frame clones and drops some. The repertoire holds about 130,000 clones, with about nine tenths as singletons. The source material was peripheral blood, sampled on day 0 of AZD1222 vaccination. This TCR was sampled from an adult in good health. The chain combines TRBV18 with TRBJ2-1, with D uncertain. This CDR3 is CASSPGEELYNEQFF. The CDR3 coding sequence is TGTGCCAGCTCACCAGGTGAAGAGCTCTACAATGAGCAGTTCTTC.